What follows describes a single TCR beta chain. Its antigen is still unknown. The sample originates from a study of T cells in Graves' hyperthyroidism and ophthalmopathy. Study-wide points: Model output signaled ophthalmopathy a median 6.5 months ahead of onset.

Diagnosis relied on clinical symptoms, serum thyroxine and TRAb, thyroid ultrasound and orbital computed tomography. This sample holds PBMCs from approximately 9 ml fresh peripheral blood. This CDR3 region has 12 residues. Trimming cost V 6 bases and J 8 bases; bases outside gene matches: 7. RNA transcripts served as the template for amplifying TCR beta CDR3 regions. A first-round RT-PCR of the TCR CDR3 used the HTBI primer set. TCRdb itself ran the multiplex PCR reads through MiXCR, one entry per CDR3 protein. Altogether roughly 510,000 distinct CDR3 sequences are present, around 20% being singletons, with the ten largest covering more than 25%.

The chain recombines TRBV12-3 or TRBV12-4 with TRBJ2-7; 7 bases align to TRBD2. This TCR came from a man younger than 35 with Graves' hyperthyroidism. The sequencing input was blood. CDR3 sequence reads: CASRPRGDQQYF. In DNA form, the CDR3 reads TGTGCCAGCAGACCCCGGGGGGACCAGCAGTACTTC.